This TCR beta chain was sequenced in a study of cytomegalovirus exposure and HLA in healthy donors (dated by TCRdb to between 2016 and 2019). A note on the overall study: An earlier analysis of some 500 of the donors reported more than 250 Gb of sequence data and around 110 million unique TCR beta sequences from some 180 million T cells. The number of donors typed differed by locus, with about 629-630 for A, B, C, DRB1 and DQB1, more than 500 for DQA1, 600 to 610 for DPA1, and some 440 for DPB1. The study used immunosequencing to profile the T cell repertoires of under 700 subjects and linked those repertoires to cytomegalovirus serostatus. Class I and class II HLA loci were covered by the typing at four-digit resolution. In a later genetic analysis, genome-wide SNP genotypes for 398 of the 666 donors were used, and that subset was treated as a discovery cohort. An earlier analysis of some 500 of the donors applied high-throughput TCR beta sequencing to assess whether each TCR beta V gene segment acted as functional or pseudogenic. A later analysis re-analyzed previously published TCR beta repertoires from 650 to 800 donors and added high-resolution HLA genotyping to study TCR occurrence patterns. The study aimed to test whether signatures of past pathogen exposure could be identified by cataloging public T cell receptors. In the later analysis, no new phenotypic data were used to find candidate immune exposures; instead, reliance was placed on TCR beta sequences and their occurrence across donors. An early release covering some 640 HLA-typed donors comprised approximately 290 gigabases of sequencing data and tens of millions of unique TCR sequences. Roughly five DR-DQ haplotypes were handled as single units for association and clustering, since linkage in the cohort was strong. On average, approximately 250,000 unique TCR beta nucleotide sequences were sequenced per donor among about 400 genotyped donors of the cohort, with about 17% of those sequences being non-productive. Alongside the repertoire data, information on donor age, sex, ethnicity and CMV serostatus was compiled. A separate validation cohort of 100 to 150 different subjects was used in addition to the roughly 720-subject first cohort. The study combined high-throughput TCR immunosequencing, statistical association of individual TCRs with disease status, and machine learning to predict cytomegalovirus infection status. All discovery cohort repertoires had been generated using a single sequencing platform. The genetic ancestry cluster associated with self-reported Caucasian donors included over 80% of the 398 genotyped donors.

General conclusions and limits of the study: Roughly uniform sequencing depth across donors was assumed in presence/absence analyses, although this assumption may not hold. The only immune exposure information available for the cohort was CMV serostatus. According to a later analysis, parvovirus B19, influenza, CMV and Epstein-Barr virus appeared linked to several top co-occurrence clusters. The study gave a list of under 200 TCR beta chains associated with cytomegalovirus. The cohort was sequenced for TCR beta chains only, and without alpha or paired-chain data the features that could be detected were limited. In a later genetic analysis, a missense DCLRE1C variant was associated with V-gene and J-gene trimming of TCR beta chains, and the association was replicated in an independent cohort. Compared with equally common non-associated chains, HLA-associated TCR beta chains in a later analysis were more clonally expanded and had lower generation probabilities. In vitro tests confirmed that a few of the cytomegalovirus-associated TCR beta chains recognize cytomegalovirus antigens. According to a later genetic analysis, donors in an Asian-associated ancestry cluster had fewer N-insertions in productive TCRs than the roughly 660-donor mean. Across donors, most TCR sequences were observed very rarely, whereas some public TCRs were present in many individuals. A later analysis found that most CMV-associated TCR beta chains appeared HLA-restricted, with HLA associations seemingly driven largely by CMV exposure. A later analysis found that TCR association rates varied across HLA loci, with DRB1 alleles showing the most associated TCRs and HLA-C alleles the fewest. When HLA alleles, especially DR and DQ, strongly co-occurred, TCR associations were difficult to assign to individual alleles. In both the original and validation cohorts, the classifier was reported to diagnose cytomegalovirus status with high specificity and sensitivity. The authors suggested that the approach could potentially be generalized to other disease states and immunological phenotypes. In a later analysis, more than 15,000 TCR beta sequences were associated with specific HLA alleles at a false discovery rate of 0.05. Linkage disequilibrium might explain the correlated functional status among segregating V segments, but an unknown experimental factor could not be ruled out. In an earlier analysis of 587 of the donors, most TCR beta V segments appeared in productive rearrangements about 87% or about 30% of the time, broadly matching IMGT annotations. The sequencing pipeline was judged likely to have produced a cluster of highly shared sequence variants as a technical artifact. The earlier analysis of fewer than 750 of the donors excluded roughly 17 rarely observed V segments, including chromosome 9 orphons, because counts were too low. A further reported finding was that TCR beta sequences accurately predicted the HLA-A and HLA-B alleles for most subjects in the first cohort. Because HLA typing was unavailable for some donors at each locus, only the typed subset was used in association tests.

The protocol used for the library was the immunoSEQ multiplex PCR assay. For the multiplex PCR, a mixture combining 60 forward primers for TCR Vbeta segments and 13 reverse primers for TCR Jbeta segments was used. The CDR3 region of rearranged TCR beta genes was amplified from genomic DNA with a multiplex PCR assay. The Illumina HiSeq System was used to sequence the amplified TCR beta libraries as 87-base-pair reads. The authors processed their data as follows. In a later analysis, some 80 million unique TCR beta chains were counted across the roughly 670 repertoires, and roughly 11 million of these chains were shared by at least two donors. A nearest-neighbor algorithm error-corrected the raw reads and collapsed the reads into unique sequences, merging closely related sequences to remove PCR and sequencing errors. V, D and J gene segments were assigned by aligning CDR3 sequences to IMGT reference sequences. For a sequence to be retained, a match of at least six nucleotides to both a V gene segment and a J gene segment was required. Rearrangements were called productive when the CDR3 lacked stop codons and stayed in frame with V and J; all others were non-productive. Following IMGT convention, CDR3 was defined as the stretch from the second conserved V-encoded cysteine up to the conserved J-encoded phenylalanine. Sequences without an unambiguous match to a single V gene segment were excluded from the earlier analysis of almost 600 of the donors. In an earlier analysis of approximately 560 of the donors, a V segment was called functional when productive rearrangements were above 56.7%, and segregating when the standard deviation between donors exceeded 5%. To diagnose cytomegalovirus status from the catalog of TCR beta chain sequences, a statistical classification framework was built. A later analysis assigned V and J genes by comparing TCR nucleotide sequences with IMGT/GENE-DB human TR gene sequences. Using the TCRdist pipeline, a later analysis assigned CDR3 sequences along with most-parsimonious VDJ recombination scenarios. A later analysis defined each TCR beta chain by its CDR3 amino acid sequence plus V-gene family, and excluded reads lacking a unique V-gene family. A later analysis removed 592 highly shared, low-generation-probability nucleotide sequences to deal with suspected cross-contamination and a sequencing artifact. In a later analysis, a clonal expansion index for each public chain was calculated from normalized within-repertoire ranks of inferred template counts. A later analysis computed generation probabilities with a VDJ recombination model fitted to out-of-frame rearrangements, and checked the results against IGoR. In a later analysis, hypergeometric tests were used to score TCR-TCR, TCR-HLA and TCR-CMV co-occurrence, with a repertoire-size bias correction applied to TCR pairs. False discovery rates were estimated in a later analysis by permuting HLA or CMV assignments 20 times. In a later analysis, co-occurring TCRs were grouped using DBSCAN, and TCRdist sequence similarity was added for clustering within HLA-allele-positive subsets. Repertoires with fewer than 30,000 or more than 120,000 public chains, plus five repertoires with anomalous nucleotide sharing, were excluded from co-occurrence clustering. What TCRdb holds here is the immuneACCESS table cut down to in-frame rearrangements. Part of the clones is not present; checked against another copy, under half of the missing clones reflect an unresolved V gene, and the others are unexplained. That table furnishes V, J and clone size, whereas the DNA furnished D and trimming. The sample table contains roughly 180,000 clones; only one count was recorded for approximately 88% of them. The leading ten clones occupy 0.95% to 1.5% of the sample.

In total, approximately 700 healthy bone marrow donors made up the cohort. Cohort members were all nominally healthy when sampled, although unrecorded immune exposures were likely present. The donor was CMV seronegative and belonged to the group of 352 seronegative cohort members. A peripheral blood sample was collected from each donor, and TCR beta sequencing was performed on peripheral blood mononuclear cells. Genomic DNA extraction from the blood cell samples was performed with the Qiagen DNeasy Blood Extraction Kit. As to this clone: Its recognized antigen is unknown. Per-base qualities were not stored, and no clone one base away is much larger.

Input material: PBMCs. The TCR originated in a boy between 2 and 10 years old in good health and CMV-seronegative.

The base sequence is TGTGCCAGCAGCGTAGCTGTCAGGGGGCGCGCCTATGGCTACACCTTC. Translation gives CASSVAVRGRAYGYTF. The chain couples TRBV9 to TRBJ1-2; TRBD1 lines up with 8 middle nucleotides. From the germline V gene, CDR1 is SGDLS and CDR2 is YYNGEE. Its CDR3 holds 16 amino acids, cysteine through phenylalanine. Only the CDR3 DNA is retained, 48 bases long and in frame from the first base. Clipping removes 0 bases from V and 4 bases from J, with 8 as the unmatched junction base count. Full variable domain (CDR3 extended with the reference TRBV9 and TRBJ1-2 proteins): DSGVTQTPKHLITATGQRVTLRCSPRSGDLSVYWYQQSLDQGLQFLIQYYNGEERAKGNILERFSAQQFPDLHSELNLSSLELGDSALYFCASSVAVRGRAYGYTFGSGTRLTVV.